This TCR beta chain comes out of a study of T cell responses to AZD1222 COVID-19 vaccine. General study findings and limits: No day 14 peak samples; only post-peak repertoires were characterized. Following two doses of AZD1222, Spike-specific TCR breadth and depth rose.

The CDR3 spans 17 residues. Germline assignment: CDR1 MGHRA and CDR2 YSYEKL. Losses at the gene ends were 1 base for V and 5 bases for J; bases not matched to a gene: 10. As concerns this clone: What it binds is not known.

Method: immunoSEQ multiplex PCR; TCRdb's copy keeps in-frame clones and lacks some. The profile shows about 200,000 clones, just over 90% of them singletons. The rearrangement uses TRBV4-1 and TRBJ2-3, with TRBD2 matching 9 bases. The sample here was peripheral blood, taken 28 days after the second AZD1222 dose. This clonotype was sampled from an adult who received the AZD1222 COVID-19 vaccine. CDR3 loop: CASSQVHAGGPLDTQYF. CDR3 coding DNA: TGCGCCAGCAGCCAAGTTCATGCGGGAGGGCCATTAGATACGCAGTATTTT.